These 27 T cell receptor beta chains share one sample of origin, sequenced in a study of blood T cells in healthy people across ages. It was with a sample-barcoded 5' primer and a J-beta primer mix that a second PCR of about 6 to 12 cycles was run. Each CDR3 protein gets one entry after TCRdb re-called the 5' RACE reads with MiXCR. The profile covers about 1,500,000 distinct CDR3 sequences, with roughly 40% appearing a single time and 7.9% taken by the ten largest. Sequenced input: blood. The source is a woman younger than 30 in good health.

The rearrangement uses TRBV6-6 and TRBJ2-1; D gene unclear. Germline CDR1 reads MNHNY; CDR2 reads SVGAGI (reference sequence). The CDR3 loop spans 15 amino acids. V was cut by 6 bases and J by 13 bases, with 25 bases left in between. In DNA form, the CDR3 reads TGTGCCAGCAGCCCCCCGACAAGTAGTAAAGAGACCCAGTTCTTC. Its protein product is CASSPPTSSKETQFF.

V and J are TRBV5-6 and TRBJ2-5; 7 nucleotides match TRBD1. This CDR3 comprises 15 residues. Trimming cost V 5 bases and J 4 bases; bases outside gene matches: 11. Germline CDR1 reads SGHDT; CDR2 reads YYEEEE. The chain's CDR3 is CASSYRGFDLETQYF. The DNA for the CDR3 is TGTGCCAGCAGTTACAGGGGTTTTGATTTAGAGACCCAGTACTTC.

The chain is built from TRBV6-2 or TRBV6-3 and TRBJ2-5; no clear D gene. The germline CDR1 and CDR2 sequences are MNHEY and SVGEGT. The germline V and J ends were trimmed by 4 bases and 5 bases, with 11 bases remaining between them. CDR3 length: 13 amino acids. CDR3 residues: CASSSISRETQYF. CDR3 sequence (DNA): TGTGCCAGCAGTTCGATCAGTCGGGAGACCCAGTACTTC.

The chain uses TRBV6-5 and TRBJ2-3; 10 nucleotides agree with TRBD2. Per the germline V gene, CDR1 is MNHEY and CDR2 is SVGAGI. V shed 0 bases, J shed 4 bases, and the junction held 10 bases outside the gene matches. CDR3 length equals 18 residues. The CDR3 loop is CASSYSNRVAGGSDTQYF. Written as DNA, the CDR3 is TGTGCCAGCAGTTACTCGAATCGGGTAGCGGGAGGTTCAGATACGCAGTATTTT.

In DNA, the CDR3 is TGTGCCAGCACCCATGGGGGCAGCTACTATGGCTACACCTTC. Protein sequence: CASTHGGSYYGYTF. This sequence joins TRBV11-2 and TRBJ1-2; TRBD1 might be the D (6 bases). CDR3 size: 14 residues. The germline V gene has CDR1 SGHAT and CDR2 FQNNGV. V was cut by 7 bases and J by 3 bases, with 15 bases left in between.

This clonotype was seen only once. DNA for the CDR3: TGTGCCAGCAGTGTACCGGGACATCCATACGAGCAGTACTTC. As protein: CASSVPGHPYEQYF. The chain has TRBV6-1 and TRBJ2-7; TRBD1 is a possible D gene (6 bases). Germline loops: CDR1 MNHNS, CDR2 SASEGT. The CDR3 is made up of 14 amino acids. V dropped 4 bases and J dropped 4 bases, with 14 bases sitting between them.

This rearrangement joins TRBV10-3 to TRBJ2-3, with 10 positions matching TRBD2. This CDR3 contains 15 residues. Germline CDR1 reads ENHRY; CDR2 reads SYGVKD. The trim removed 6 bases at V and 4 bases at J, leaving 7 bases unmatched. This CDR3 reads CAIRKASGSSDTQYF. For the CDR3, the DNA is TGTGCCATCAGAAAAGCTAGCGGGAGTTCAGATACGCAGTATTTT.

The chain carries TRBV5-5 and TRBJ1-5; 11 bases agree with TRBD1. Germline V gene data show CDR1 as SGHKS and CDR2 as YYEKEE (reference sequence). There are 14 residues in the CDR3. After removal of 4 bases from V and 7 bases from J, the junction contained 4 bases not matched to a gene. The CDR3 reads CASSQDRGPQPQHF. The CDR3 nucleotides are TGTGCCAGCAGCCAGGACAGGGGGCCACAGCCCCAGCATTTT.

This clonotype was counted many times. V and J are TRBV20-1 and TRBJ2-5, with unresolved D. CDR3 size: 11 residues. Per germline, CDR1 DFQATT and CDR2 SNEGSKA (reference sequence). Between the trimmed V and J ends, which lost 0 bases and 7 bases, there was a span of 6 bases. The chain's CDR3 is CSARDPRTQYF. The CDR3 coding sequence is TGCAGTGCTAGAGATCCGAGGACCCAGTACTTC.

This clonotype was detected only a few times. The chain joins TRBV15 to TRBJ2-7; D may be TRBD1 (7 bases). Germline CDR1 LNHNV, CDR2 YYDKDF (reference sequence). The CDR3 runs to 17 residues. V lost 0 bases to trimming and J lost 6 bases, with 21 bases between them. CDR3 sequence: CATSRDSGATGSREQYF. DNA of the CDR3: TGTGCCACCAGCAGAGATTCGGGGGCGACAGGGTCTCGCGAGCAGTACTTC.

This clonotype was counted a few times. The chain recombines TRBV7-6 with TRBJ1-1; 8 bases match TRBD1. After removal of 1 base from V and 3 bases from J, the junction contained 22 bases not matched to a gene. CDR3 length equals 21 residues. Germline V gives CDR1 SGHVS, CDR2 FNYEAQ. CDR3 coding DNA: TGTGCCAGCAGCTTAGGTATTCTAGGGGAGGACAGGGATTTTATGTACACTGAAGCTTTCTTT. Its protein is CASSLGILGEDRDFMYTEAFF.

Turning to this clonotype: A junction end diverges from the germline sequence, so it may reflect a read error. The V gene is TRBV7-9, the J gene TRBJ2-3; no definite D call. The germline V gene has CDR1 SEHNR and CDR2 FQNEAQ (reference sequence). The CDR3 totals 14 residues. This chain's CDR3 is CASSFPISTDAQYF. As DNA, the CDR3 is TGTGCCAGCAGCTTTCCCATCAGCACAGATGCGCAGTATTTT.

The V and J genes are TRBV11-2 and TRBJ2-7; 7 nucleotides align to TRBD1. CDR1 is SGHAT, CDR2 FQNNGV, per germline. The CDR3 contains 15 residues. J gave up 2 bases and V 6 bases, and 10 bases lay outside the gene matches. As DNA, the CDR3 is TGTGCCAGCAGTCGTCCGGGACAGCGTGCCTACGAGCAGTACTTC. Amino acids: CASSRPGQRAYEQYF.

This rearrangement joins TRBV12-3 or TRBV12-4 to TRBJ2-1; 11 nucleotides align to TRBD2. CDR3 size: 19 residues. V shed 4 bases and J 3 bases; nucleotides not matched to a gene: 14. For the CDR3, the DNA is TGTGCCAGCAGTTCCAGGGGGGACATTCTAGCGGGAGGCTACAATGAGCAGTTCTTC. Translation: CASSSRGDILAGGYNEQFF.

This clonotype was recorded a few times. This sequence joins TRBV7-2 and TRBJ2-7, with D hard to call. Trimming pared 1 base from V and 7 bases from J, leaving 11 bases between. This CDR3 spans 13 amino acids. CDR1 and CDR2 (germline): SGHTA, FQGNSA. The DNA for the CDR3 is TGTGCCAGCAGCTTAGGTCAGTCGCGAGAGCAGTACTTC. Protein product: CASSLGQSREQYF.

The V and J genes are TRBV20-1 and TRBJ2-3, with D perhaps matching TRBD1 (7 bases). The CDR3 has 15 residues. Germline V gene data show CDR1 as DFQATT and CDR2 as SNEGSKA (reference sequence). CDR3 bases: TGCAGCCCAGGGGGGCTAACCGCCGCGCGGGATACGCAGTATTTT. Encoded protein: CSPGGLTAARDTQYF.

The gene calls are TRBV5-6 and TRBJ1-2, with D tentatively TRBD1 (6 bases). The CDR3 totals 13 residues. Germline V gene sequence: CDR1 SGHDT, CDR2 YYEEEE. Trimming left V 2 bases short and J 7 bases short, with 12 bases between. CDR3: CASSFGGGLGYTF. DNA of the CDR3: TGTGCCAGCAGCTTCGGGGGGGGCCTTGGCTACACCTTC. Based on the CDR3 plus reference TRBV5-6 and TRBJ1-2, the full variable domain is DAGVTQSPTHLIKTRGQQVTLRCSPKSGHDTVSWYQQALGQGPQFIFQYYEEEERQRGNFPDRFSGHQFPNYSSELNVNALLLGDSALYLCASSFGGGLGYTFGSGTRLTVV.

The rearrangement uses TRBV7-9 and TRBJ2-1, with D possibly matching TRBD1 (5 bases). V was clipped by 11 bases and J by 10 bases, with 18 bases between them. The CDR3 totals 12 residues. Germline V gene data show CDR1 as SEHNR and CDR2 as FQNEAQ (reference sequence). The CDR3, as DNA: TGTGCCGGCGTAGGGGATCACTACGAGCAGTTCTTC. Its protein product is CAGVGDHYEQFF.

CDR3 loop: CASSLFAGGGGNTIYF. For the CDR3, the DNA is TGTGCCAGCAGCTTATTTGCGGGGGGGGGTGGAAACACCATATATTTT. The chain uses TRBV7-2 and TRBJ1-3; D may be TRBD1 (5 bases). Germline loops: CDR1 SGHTA, CDR2 FQGNSA. V was trimmed by 2 bases and J by 3 bases, leaving 14 bases between them. The CDR3 spans 16 residues.

The gene calls are TRBV5-1 and TRBJ2-3; D is possibly TRBD1 (6 bases). The CDR3 sequence is 14 residues long. V was cut by 3 bases and J by 2 bases, with 10 bases left in between. Per the germline V gene, CDR1 is SGHRS and CDR2 is YFSETQ. CDR3 protein: CASSSRTATDTQYF. DNA of the CDR3: TGCGCCAGCAGCTCTAGGACAGCCACAGATACGCAGTATTTT.

This clonotype was detected a few times. The J gene is TRBJ2-7, the V gene TRBV5-1; 9 positions match TRBD2. From germline, CDR1 is SGHRS and CDR2 YFSETQ. The CDR3 has 19 residues. V was pared by 5 bases and J by 4 bases, with 22 bases of the junction left unmatched. CDR3 amino acids: CASSRTRTEAGGLTYEQYF. The CDR3 DNA reads TGCGCCAGCAGTCGAACAAGGACGGAAGCGGGAGGACTCACTTACGAGCAGTACTTC.

This clonotype was detected a few times. The J gene is TRBJ2-1, the V gene TRBV20-1; 11 bases align to TRBD2. Germline values: CDR1 DFQATT, CDR2 SNEGSKA (reference sequence). CDR3 length equals 16 residues. V shed 5 bases, J shed 3 bases, and the junction held 9 bases outside the gene matches. The CDR3 sequence is CSAPNRLAGFYNEQFF. The DNA for the CDR3 is TGCAGTGCTCCGAACCGACTAGCGGGGTTCTACAATGAGCAGTTCTTC.

The chain couples TRBV6-5 to TRBJ2-2; TRBD2 aligns across 9 bases. Germline CDR1 MNHEY, CDR2 SVGAGI. V was clipped by 7 bases and J by 7 bases; unmatched bases: 10. The CDR3 is 15 amino acids. The CDR3 DNA is TGTGCCAGCATTATCTCAGCGGGAGGTATCGGGGAGCTGTTTTTT. Protein product: CASIISAGGIGELFF.

The V and J genes are TRBV4-1 and TRBJ1-2; D is possibly TRBD1 (5 bases). The germline CDR1 and CDR2 sequences are MGHRA and YSYEKL. The CDR3 is 15 residues long. V lost 0 bases, J lost 1 base, and 9 bases lay in between. CDR3 loop: CASSQDLGLNYGYTF. The CDR3 DNA reads as TGCGCCAGCAGCCAAGATCTGGGACTTAACTATGGCTACACCTTC.

The V call is TRBV5-1, the J call TRBJ1-2; 7 nucleotides agree with TRBD1. In germline, CDR1 is SGHRS, CDR2 YFSETQ. CDR3 length equals 15 residues. J lost 0 bases, V lost 4 bases, and 6 bases had no gene match. CDR3 nucleotide sequence: TGCGCCAGCAGCGGTAACAGGGGAACTAACTATGGCTACACCTTC. Amino acid sequence: CASSGNRGTNYGYTF.

This clonotype was picked up a small number of times. DNA of the CDR3: TGCAGTGCCCTCACAAGGGGAATTTACTATGGCTACACCTTC. This encodes CSALTRGIYYGYTF. The V and J genes are TRBV20-1 and TRBJ1-2; perhaps TRBD1 as D (5 bases). Deletions cut 6 bases from V and 3 bases from J, with 17 bases between. The CDR3 is 14 amino acids. Germline CDR1 and CDR2: DFQATT and SNEGSKA (reference sequence).

V is TRBV4-3 and J is TRBJ2-1; D perhaps matches TRBD2 (6 bases). Germline CDR1 LGHNA, CDR2 YSLEER. The CDR3 has 17 amino acids. V lost 4 bases and J 2 bases, leaving 18 bases between the germline ends. CDR3 sequence (DNA): TGCGCCAGCAGCCGAGTCCCAGGTGGCGGGACCTACAATGAGCAGTTCTTC. Its translation: CASSRVPGGGTYNEQFF.